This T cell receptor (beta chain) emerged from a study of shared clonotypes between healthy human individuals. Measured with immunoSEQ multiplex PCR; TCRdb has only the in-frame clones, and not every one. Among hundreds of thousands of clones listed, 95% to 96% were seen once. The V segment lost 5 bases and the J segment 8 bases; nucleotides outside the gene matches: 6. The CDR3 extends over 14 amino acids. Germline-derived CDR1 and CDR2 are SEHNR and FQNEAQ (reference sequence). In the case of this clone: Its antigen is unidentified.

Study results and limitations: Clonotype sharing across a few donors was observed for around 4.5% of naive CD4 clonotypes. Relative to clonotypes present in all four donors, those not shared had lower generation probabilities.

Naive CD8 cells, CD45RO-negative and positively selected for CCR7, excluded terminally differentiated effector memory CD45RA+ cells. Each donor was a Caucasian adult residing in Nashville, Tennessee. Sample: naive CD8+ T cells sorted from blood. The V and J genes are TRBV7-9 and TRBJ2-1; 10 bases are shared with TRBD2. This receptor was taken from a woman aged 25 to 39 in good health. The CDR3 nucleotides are TGTGCCAGCAGCCAAATCGGACTAGCGGATGAGCAGTTCTTC. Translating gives CASSQIGLADEQFF.